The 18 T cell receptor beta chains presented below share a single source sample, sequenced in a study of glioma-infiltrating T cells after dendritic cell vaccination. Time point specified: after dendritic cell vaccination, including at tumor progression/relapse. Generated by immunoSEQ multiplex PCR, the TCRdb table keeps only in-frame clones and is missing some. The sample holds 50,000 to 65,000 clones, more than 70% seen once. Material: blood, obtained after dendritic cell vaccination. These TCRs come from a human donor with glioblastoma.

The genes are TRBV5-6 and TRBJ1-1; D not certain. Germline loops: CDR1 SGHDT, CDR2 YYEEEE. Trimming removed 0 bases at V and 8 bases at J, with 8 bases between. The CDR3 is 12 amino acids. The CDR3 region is CASSLGEAEAFF. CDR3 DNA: TGTGCCAGCAGCTTGGGCGAGGCCGAAGCTTTCTTT.

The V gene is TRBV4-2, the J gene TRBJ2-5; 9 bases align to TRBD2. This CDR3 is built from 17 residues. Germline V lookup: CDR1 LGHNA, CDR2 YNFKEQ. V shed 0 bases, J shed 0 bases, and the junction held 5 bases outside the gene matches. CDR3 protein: CASSQEVAGAYQETQYF. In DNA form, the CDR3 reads TGTGCCAGCAGCCAAGAGGTAGCGGGGGCGTACCAAGAGACCCAGTACTTC.

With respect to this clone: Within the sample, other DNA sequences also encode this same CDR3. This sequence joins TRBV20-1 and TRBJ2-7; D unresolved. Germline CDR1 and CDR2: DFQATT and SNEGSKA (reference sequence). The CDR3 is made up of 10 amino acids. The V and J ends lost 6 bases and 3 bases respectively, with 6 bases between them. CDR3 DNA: TGCAGTGCCCACAGCTACGAGCAGTACTTC. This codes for CSAHSYEQYF.

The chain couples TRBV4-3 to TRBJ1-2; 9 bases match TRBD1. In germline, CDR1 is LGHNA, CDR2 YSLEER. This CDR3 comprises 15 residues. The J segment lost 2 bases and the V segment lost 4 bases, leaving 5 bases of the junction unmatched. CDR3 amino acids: CASSPGQGVNYGYTF. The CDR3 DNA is TGCGCCAGCAGCCCGGGACAGGGCGTAAACTATGGCTACACCTTC.

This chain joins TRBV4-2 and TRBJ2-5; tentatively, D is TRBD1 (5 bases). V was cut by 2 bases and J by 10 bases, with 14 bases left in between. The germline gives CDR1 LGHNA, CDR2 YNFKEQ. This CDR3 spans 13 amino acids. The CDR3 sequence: CASSQNRLGDQYF. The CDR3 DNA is TGTGCCAGCAGCCAAAACAGATTAGGGGACCAGTACTTC.

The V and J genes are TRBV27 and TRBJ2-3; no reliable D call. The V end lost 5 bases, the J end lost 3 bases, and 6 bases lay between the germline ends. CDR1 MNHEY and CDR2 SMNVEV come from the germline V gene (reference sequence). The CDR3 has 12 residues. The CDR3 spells CASSKETDTQYF. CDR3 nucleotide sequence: TGTGCCAGCAGTAAAGAGACAGATACGCAGTATTTT.

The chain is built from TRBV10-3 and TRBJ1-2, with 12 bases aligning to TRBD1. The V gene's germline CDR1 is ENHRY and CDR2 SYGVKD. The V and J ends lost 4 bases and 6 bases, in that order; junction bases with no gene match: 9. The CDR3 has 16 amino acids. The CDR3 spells CAISASSGTGGHGYTF. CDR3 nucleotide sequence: TGTGCCATCAGTGCCTCATCCGGGACAGGGGGCCATGGCTACACCTTC.

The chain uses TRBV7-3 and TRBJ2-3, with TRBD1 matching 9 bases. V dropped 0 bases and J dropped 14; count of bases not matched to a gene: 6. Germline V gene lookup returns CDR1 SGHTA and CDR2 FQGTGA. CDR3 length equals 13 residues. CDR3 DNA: TGTGCCAGCAGCTTAACAACAGGGACAGGGCGGTATTTT. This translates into CASSLTTGTGRYF.

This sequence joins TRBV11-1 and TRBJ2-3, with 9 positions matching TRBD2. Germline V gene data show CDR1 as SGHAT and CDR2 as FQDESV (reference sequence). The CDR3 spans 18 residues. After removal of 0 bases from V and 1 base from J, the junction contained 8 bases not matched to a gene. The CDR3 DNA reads TGTGCCAGCAGCTTAGCAGCGGGGGGCCTATCGGGCACAGATACGCAGTATTTT. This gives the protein CASSLAAGGLSGTDTQYF.

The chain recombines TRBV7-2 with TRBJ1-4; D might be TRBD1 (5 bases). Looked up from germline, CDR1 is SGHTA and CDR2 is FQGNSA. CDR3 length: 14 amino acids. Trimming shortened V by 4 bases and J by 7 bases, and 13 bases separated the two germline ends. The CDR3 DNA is TGTGCCAGCAGCTCCCGGGGCGGGACTGAAAAACTGTTTTTT. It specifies CASSSRGGTEKLFF.

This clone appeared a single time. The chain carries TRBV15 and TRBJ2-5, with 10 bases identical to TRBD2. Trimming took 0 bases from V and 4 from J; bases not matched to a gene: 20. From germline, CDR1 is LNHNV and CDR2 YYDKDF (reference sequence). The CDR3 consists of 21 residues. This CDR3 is CATSREGESGASGGEGETQYF. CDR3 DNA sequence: TGTGCCACCAGCAGAGAGGGGGAATCAGGGGCTAGCGGGGGTGAGGGAGAGACCCAGTACTTC.

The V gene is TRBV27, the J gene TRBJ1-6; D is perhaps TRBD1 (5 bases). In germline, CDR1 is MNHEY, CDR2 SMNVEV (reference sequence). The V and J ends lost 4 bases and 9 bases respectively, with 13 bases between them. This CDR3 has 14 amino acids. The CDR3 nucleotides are TGTGCCAGCAGTTCGGCGGGGGTAGGTTCACCCCTCCACTTT. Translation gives CASSSAGVGSPLHF.

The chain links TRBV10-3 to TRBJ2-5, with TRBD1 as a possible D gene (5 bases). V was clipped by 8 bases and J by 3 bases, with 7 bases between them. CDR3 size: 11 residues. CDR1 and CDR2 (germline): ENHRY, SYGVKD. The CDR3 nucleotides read TGTGCCATCGGCAGGGAAGAGACCCAGTACTTC. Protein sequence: CAIGREETQYF.

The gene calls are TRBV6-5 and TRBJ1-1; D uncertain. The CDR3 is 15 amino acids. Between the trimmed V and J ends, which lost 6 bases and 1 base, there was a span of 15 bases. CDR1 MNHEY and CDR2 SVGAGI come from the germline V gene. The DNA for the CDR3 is TGTGCCAGCAGCCGAGGAAACTCTGGGAACACTGAAGCTTTCTTT. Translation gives CASSRGNSGNTEAFF.

The CDR3 DNA reads TGTGCCAGCAGTTTACGGGTGCTTGGGGGGACGACTACGCAGTATTTT. It specifies CASSLRVLGGTTTQYF. The gene calls are TRBV27 and TRBJ2-3, with TRBD2 as a possible D gene (6 bases). CDR3 length: 16 amino acids. Germline assignment: CDR1 MNHEY and CDR2 SMNVEV (reference sequence). V lost 2 bases to trimming and J lost 8 bases, with 20 bases between them.

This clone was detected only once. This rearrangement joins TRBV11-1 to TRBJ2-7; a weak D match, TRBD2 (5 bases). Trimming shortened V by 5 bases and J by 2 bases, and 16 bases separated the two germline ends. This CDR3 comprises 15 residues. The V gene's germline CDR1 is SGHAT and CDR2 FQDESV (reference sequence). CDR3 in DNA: TGTGCCAGCAGCCCGCAACAAGAGGGCACCTACGAGCAGTACTTC. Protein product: CASSPQQEGTYEQYF.

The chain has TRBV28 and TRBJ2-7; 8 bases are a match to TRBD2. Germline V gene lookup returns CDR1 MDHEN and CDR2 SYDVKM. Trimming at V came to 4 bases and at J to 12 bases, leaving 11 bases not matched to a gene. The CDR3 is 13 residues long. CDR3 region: CASSSTLLAAPYF. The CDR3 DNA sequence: TGTGCCAGCAGTTCAACCCTACTAGCGGCACCGTACTTC.

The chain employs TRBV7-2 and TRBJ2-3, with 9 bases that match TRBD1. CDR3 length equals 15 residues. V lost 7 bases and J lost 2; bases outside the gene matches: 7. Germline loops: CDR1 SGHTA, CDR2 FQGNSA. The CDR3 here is CASTLGQGFTDTQYF. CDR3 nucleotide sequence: TGTGCCAGCACCCTGGGACAGGGTTTCACAGATACGCAGTATTTT.